One and the same sample provided the 26 T cell receptor beta chains below, sequenced in a study of T cell responses to AZD1222 COVID-19 vaccine. Libraries were prepared by immunoSEQ multiplex PCR; TCRdb keeps only in-frame clonotypes and omits some of them. This table has tens of thousands of clones, roughly 85% appearing once. Specimen: peripheral blood, collected on day 0 of AZD1222 vaccination. All receptors come from an adult in good health.

The J gene is TRBJ2-2, the V gene TRBV30; D unclear. Trimming shortened V by 7 bases and J by 11 bases, and 11 bases separated the two germline ends. Germline loops: CDR1 GTSNPN, CDR2 SVGIG (reference sequence). The length of the CDR3 is 10 residues. CDR3 amino acids: CALGIGELFF. The CDR3 region has the DNA TGTGCCTTGGGGATCGGCGAGCTGTTTTTT.

The rearrangement joins TRBV7-3 to TRBJ2-1, with D tentatively TRBD1 (6 bases). The germline V and J ends were trimmed by 2 bases and 5 bases, with 16 bases remaining between them. Germline CDR1 reads SGHTA; CDR2 reads FQGTGA. This CDR3 comprises 16 residues. Here the CDR3 reads CASSLSGGPRDNEQFF. The CDR3 DNA sequence: TGTGCCAGCAGCTTATCTGGGGGCCCCCGAGACAATGAGCAGTTCTTC.

V gene TRBV9 combines with J gene TRBJ2-2; D gene uncertain. CDR3 length: 17 residues. Germline V lookup: CDR1 SGDLS, CDR2 YYNGEE. V was cut by 1 base and J by 0 bases, with 13 bases left in between. The CDR3 here is CASSVPEGFPNTGELFF. The DNA for the CDR3 is TGTGCCAGCAGCGTACCTGAAGGATTTCCGAACACCGGGGAGCTGTTTTTT.

This clone has just one count. The rearrangement joins TRBV18 to TRBJ1-4, with a weak D call TRBD1 (6 bases). V gave up 3 bases and J gave up 10 bases, with 21 bases separating them. Germline V gene data show CDR1 as KGHSH and CDR2 as LQKENI. The CDR3 is 16 residues long. The CDR3 coding sequence is TGTGCCAGCTCACCGGGCCCAGGGGCCGCCCTGGGAAAACTGTTTTTT. It encodes CASSPGPGAALGKLFF.

This chain connects TRBV7-9 to TRBJ1-5; D remains ambiguous. V gave up 1 base and J gave up 7 bases, with 17 bases separating them. The germline gives CDR1 SEHNR, CDR2 FQNEAQ (reference sequence). CDR3 length: 16 amino acids. The CDR3 region has the DNA TGTGCCAGCAGCTTAGATGGTATCGGGTACGGCCAGCCCCAGCATTTT. This gives the protein CASSLDGIGYGQPQHF.

For the CDR3, the DNA is TGTGCCAGCAGCGTAGCGGGTCATAGCACAGATACGCAGTATTTT. It encodes CASSVAGHSTDTQYF. The genes are TRBV9 and TRBJ2-3, with unresolved D. Trimming removed 0 bases from V and 0 bases from J, with 8 bases in between. This CDR3 is built from 15 residues. Germline CDR1 SGDLS, CDR2 YYNGEE.

The V call is TRBV4-1, the J call TRBJ1-5; possible D gene TRBD1, 5 bases. There are 15 residues in the CDR3. The germline CDR1 and CDR2 sequences are MGHRA and YSYEKL. V gave up 0 bases and J gave up 7 bases, with 13 bases separating them. CDR3 coding DNA: TGCGCCAGCAGCCAAGAGGTCCCGGGGCTACAGCCCCAGCATTTT. Translated: CASSQEVPGLQPQHF.

This chain connects TRBV9 to TRBJ2-6; 9 bases are a match to TRBD1. CDR3 length: 16 residues. Germline values: CDR1 SGDLS, CDR2 YYNGEE. V lost 0 bases and J lost 2; bases outside the gene matches: 0. CDR3 sequence (DNA): TGTGCCAGCAGCGTAGGACAGGGGGCTGGGGCCAACGTCCTGACTTTC. Protein sequence: CASSVGQGAGANVLTF.

J is TRBJ2-5 and V is TRBV14; D ambiguous. V lost 3 bases to trimming and J lost 2 bases, with 10 bases between them. The V gene's germline CDR1 is SGHDN and CDR2 FVKESK. This CDR3 comprises 14 residues. The CDR3 is CASSHLGRQETQYF. CDR3 in DNA: TGTGCCAGCAGCCACTTGGGCAGACAAGAGACCCAGTACTTC.

The rearrangement joins TRBV25-1 to TRBJ2-3; D is perhaps TRBD1 (6 bases). The CDR3 is 15 residues long. The V end was cut by 5 bases, the J end by 0 bases, with 12 bases between. The germline V gene has CDR1 MGHDK and CDR2 SYGVNS. CDR3 residues: CASSFRTASTDTQYF. Written as DNA, the CDR3 is TGTGCCAGCAGTTTTAGGACAGCAAGCACAGATACGCAGTATTTT.

J is TRBJ1-1 and V is TRBV6-6; 8 bases map to TRBD1. Germline values: CDR1 MNHNY, CDR2 SVGAGI (reference sequence). J gave up 0 bases and V 7 bases, and 4 bases lay outside the gene matches. This CDR3 comprises 14 residues. The CDR3 nucleotides are TGTGCCAGCAATCGACAGGGGATGAACACTGAAGCTTTCTTT. It yields the protein CASNRQGMNTEAFF.

V and J are TRBV18 and TRBJ2-7, with 7 bases fitting TRBD2. The CDR3 extends over 14 amino acids. V gave up 5 bases and J gave up 1 base; unmatched junction bases: 5. CDR1 is KGHSH and CDR2 is LQKENI in the germline V gene. CDR3 DNA sequence: TGTGCCAGCTCAGCGCAGGGAGGGTCCTACGAGCAGTACTTC. Amino acids: CASSAQGGSYEQYF.

The genes are TRBV5-1 and TRBJ2-5; 11 bases line up with TRBD2. The junction had 1 base not matched to a gene; V was cut back by 0 bases and J by 3 bases. The CDR3 has 15 residues. Germline lookup yields CDR1 SGHRS and CDR2 YFSETQ. The CDR3 bases are TGCGCCAGCAGCTTGGAGACTAGCGGGGAAGAGACCCAGTACTTC. It encodes CASSLETSGEETQYF.

The V and J genes are TRBV19 and TRBJ1-5; D uncertain. The V gene's germline CDR1 is LNHDA and CDR2 SQIVND (reference sequence). V dropped 3 bases and J dropped 9 bases, with 12 bases sitting between them. The CDR3 covers 13 residues. This CDR3 is CASSMTNPRPQHF. CDR3 coding DNA: TGTGCCAGTAGTATGACTAACCCTCGGCCCCAGCATTTT.

V usage is TRBV9 and J usage is TRBJ2-2; TRBD2 aligns across 9 bases. V dropped 3 bases and J dropped 6; count of bases not matched to a gene: 6. Germline loops: CDR1 SGDLS, CDR2 YYNGEE. CDR3 length: 15 residues. The CDR3 DNA reads as TGTGCCAGCAGCGACCAGACTAGCGGCTCCGGGGAGCTGTTTTTT. Translated: CASSDQTSGSGELFF.

This clone was seen a few times. For the CDR3, the DNA is TGTGCCAGCATGGGGTGGCAGGAGGGCGAAAAACTGTTTTTT. Translating gives CASMGWQEGEKLFF. The V and J genes are TRBV6-5 and TRBJ1-4; D gene ambiguous. V was trimmed by 7 bases and J by 8 bases, leaving 17 bases between them. In germline, CDR1 is MNHEY, CDR2 SVGAGI. The CDR3 totals 14 residues.

The V gene is TRBV7-9, the J gene TRBJ1-1; D is undetermined. This CDR3 contains 13 residues. The germline V gene encodes CDR1 SEHNR and CDR2 FQNEAQ (reference sequence). The V end was cut by 5 bases, the J end by 2 bases, with 9 bases between. The CDR3 is CASSQYYNTEAFF. CDR3 sequence (DNA): TGTGCCAGCAGCCAATATTATAACACTGAAGCTTTCTTT.

The J gene is TRBJ2-1, the V gene TRBV29-1, with 8 bases aligning to TRBD1. This CDR3 is 13 amino acids long. The germline gives CDR1 SQVTM, CDR2 ANQGSEA. CDR3 in amino acids: CGIQDRAYNEQFF. The DNA for the CDR3 is TGCGGAATACAGGACAGGGCCTACAATGAGCAGTTCTTC.

The chain combines TRBV11-3 with TRBJ1-1; no definite D call. Germline values: CDR1 SGHNT, CDR2 YENEEA. The CDR3 is 13 amino acids. The ends were cut back, 1 base at V and 2 bases at J, with 5 bases in the middle. The CDR3 coding sequence is TGTGCCAGCAGCTTAGGGGGTAACACTGAAGCTTTCTTT. It codes for CASSLGGNTEAFF.

The rearrangement links TRBV7-9 to TRBJ1-2; the match to TRBD1 covers 10 bases. Germline trimming cut 5 bases from V and 3 bases from J; bases unmatched to any gene: 3. The CDR3 extends over 14 amino acids. CDR1 is SEHNR and CDR2 is FQNEAQ in the germline V gene (reference sequence). This chain's CDR3 is CASSHGQGDYGYTF. The CDR3, as DNA: TGTGCCAGCAGCCACGGACAGGGGGACTATGGCTACACCTTC.

CDR3 in DNA: TGTGCCAGCAGTACCACAGGCTACGAGCAGTACTTC. It encodes CASSTTGYEQYF. This chain uses TRBV6-5 with TRBJ2-7; a weak D match, TRBD1 (5 bases). The CDR3 has 12 residues. V lost 5 bases and J 3 bases, leaving 8 bases between the germline ends. Germline CDR1 reads MNHEY; CDR2 reads SVGAGI.

The rearrangement links TRBV20-1 to TRBJ1-5; the D is unclear. The CDR3 is made up of 12 amino acids. Trimming left V 3 bases short and J 9 bases short, with 12 bases between. CDR1 and CDR2 (germline): DFQATT, SNEGSKA (reference sequence). The CDR3 DNA follows: TGCAGTGCTAGTTCTGGAAGTTCGCCCCAGCATTTT. Amino acids: CSASSGSSPQHF.

The CDR3 DNA follows: TGTGCCAGTAGTATCGGCAGGGGTGACGGCTACACCTTC. Protein product: CASSIGRGDGYTF. The chain combines TRBV19 with TRBJ1-2, with D perhaps matching TRBD1 (6 bases). V dropped 3 bases and J dropped 8 bases, with 13 bases sitting between them. The CDR3 spans 13 residues. Germline V gene data show CDR1 as LNHDA and CDR2 as SQIVND (reference sequence).

This clone was seen once. This chain links TRBV7-6 with TRBJ2-2; D remains ambiguous. The germline CDR1 and CDR2 sequences are SGHVS and FNYEAQ. The CDR3 is 13 amino acids. Trimming took 5 bases from V and 7 from J, leaving 11 bases between them. CDR3 region: CASSPLGGGELFF. The DNA of the CDR3 is TGTGCCAGCAGCCCGCTCGGCGGCGGGGAGCTGTTTTTT.

The chain employs TRBV5-4 and TRBJ1-5, with a tentative D call TRBD1 (6 bases). The CDR3 consists of 19 residues. Germline assignment: CDR1 SGHNT and CDR2 YYREEE (reference sequence). V lost 1 base, J lost 2 bases, and 22 bases lay in between. The CDR3 sequence is CASSLFPRVGRGGNQPQHF. The CDR3 nucleotides read TGTGCCAGCAGCTTGTTTCCAAGGGTCGGCAGGGGTGGCAATCAGCCCCAGCATTTT.

The J gene is TRBJ1-3, the V gene TRBV28; D gene ambiguous. V dropped 5 bases and J dropped 14 bases, with 10 bases sitting between them. The CDR3 sequence is 10 residues long. Looked up from germline, CDR1 is MDHEN and CDR2 is SYDVKM. CDR3 loop: CASSKDLLYF. The CDR3 nucleotides read TGTGCCAGCAGTAAGGACCTCTTATATTTT.